These 8 T cell receptor beta chains share one sample of origin, sequenced in a study of OX40 agonist ivuxolimab in advanced cancers. Method: immunoSEQ multiplex PCR; TCRdb's copy keeps in-frame clones and lacks some. This sample has more than 65,000 clones; around 78% occur once, and the top ten carry over 4.5%. The starting material was CD4+ or CD8+ T cells sorted from blood, obtained in a trial of the OX40 agonist ivuxolimab. Source of these receptors: an adult with an advanced solid tumor such as melanoma, head and neck, liver or kidney cancer.

The rearrangement links TRBV13 to TRBJ2-3; 10 nucleotides agree with TRBD2. The CDR3 length is 17 residues. Germline V gene lookup returns CDR1 PRHDT and CDR2 FYEKMQ (reference sequence). V shed 4 bases and J 6 bases; nucleotides not matched to a gene: 13. CDR3 DNA sequence: TGTGCCAGCAGCTCTTACCTAGCGGGGGCAGCTAGGGATACGCAGTATTTT. This encodes CASSSYLAGAARDTQYF. The full variable domain, rest sourced from reference TRBV13 and TRBJ2-3, is AAGVIQSPRHLIKEKRETATLKCYPIPRHDTVYWYQQGPGQDPQFLISFYEKMQSDKGSIPDRFSAQQFSDYHSELNMSSLELGDSALYFCASSSYLAGAARDTQYFGPGTRLTVL.

V is TRBV7-9 and J is TRBJ1-1, with no clear D. This CDR3 comprises 16 residues. CDR1 is SEHNR, CDR2 FQNEAQ, per germline (reference sequence). Between the trimmed V and J ends, which lost 8 bases and 0 bases, there was a span of 19 bases. Here the CDR3 DNA reads TGTGCCAGCGGCCTACGGCCCTGGGCAATGAACACTGAAGCTTTCTTT. This gives the protein CASGLRPWAMNTEAFF.

The rearrangement links TRBV28 to TRBJ2-1; TRBD2 agrees at 9 bases. The J segment lost 3 bases and the V segment lost 7 bases, leaving 4 bases of the junction unmatched. This CDR3 is 14 amino acids long. Germline CDR1 MDHEN, CDR2 SYDVKM. The DNA for the CDR3 is TGTGCCAGCACCCTAGCGGGAATCTACAATGAGCAGTTCTTC. It specifies CASTLAGIYNEQFF. The entire variable domain, with the rest obtained from reference TRBV28 and TRBJ2-1, is as follows: DVKVTQSSRYLVKRTGEKVFLECVQDMDHENMFWYRQDPGLGLRLIYFSYDVKMKEKGDIPEGYSVSREKKERFSLILESASTNQTSMYLCASTLAGIYNEQFFGPGTRLTVL.

This clone was picked up a small number of times. The chain carries TRBV28 and TRBJ1-1; TRBD1 agrees at 11 bases. J was trimmed by 4 bases and V by 5 bases; bases with no gene match: 3. The CDR3 consists of 14 residues. The germline V gene has CDR1 MDHEN and CDR2 SYDVKM. The CDR3 DNA sequence: TGTGCCAGCAGTAATGGACAGGGGGCCACTGAAGCTTTCTTT. Residues: CASSNGQGATEAFF.

V usage is TRBV9 and J usage is TRBJ1-1; TRBD1 agrees at 10 bases. The length of the CDR3 is 15 residues. Germline values: CDR1 SGDLS, CDR2 YYNGEE. V shed 4 bases, J shed 4 bases, and the junction held 7 bases outside the gene matches. CDR3: CASSSTGQGGTEAFF. The CDR3 DNA reads TGTGCCAGCAGCTCCACCGGACAGGGGGGCACTGAAGCTTTCTTT.

CDR3 coding DNA: TGCGCCAGCCAAACAGTTCCGTACACTGAAGCTTTCTTT. It encodes CASQTVPYTEAFF. The V and J genes are TRBV10-2 and TRBJ1-1; D uncertain. CDR1 WSHSY and CDR2 SAAADI come from the germline V gene. V lost 8 bases, J lost 3 bases, and 13 bases lay in between. This CDR3 spans 13 amino acids.

About this clone itself: At one end the junction does not follow the germline gene, possibly because of a read error. J is TRBJ1-2 and V is TRBV30; no clear D gene. Germline V gene data show CDR1 as GTSNPN and CDR2 as SVGIG (reference sequence). The CDR3 extends over 15 amino acids. In DNA, the CDR3 is TGTGCCTGGAGTGCCCGGGAACTCTCTAAGTATGGCTACACCTTC. As protein: CAWSARELSKYGYTF.

This chain links TRBV19 with TRBJ2-1; D tentatively fits TRBD1 or TRBD2 (6 bases each). Trimming took 5 bases from V and 1 from J, leaving 12 bases between them. CDR1 is LNHDA and CDR2 is SQIVND in the germline V gene (reference sequence). The CDR3 has 15 residues. The CDR3 nucleotides are TGTGCCAGTAGTGTTAGGGGGGAGTCCTACAATGAGCAGTTCTTC. Translated: CASSVRGESYNEQFF.